This TCR beta chain was recorded in a study of T cell responses to AZD1222 COVID-19 vaccine. This CDR3 spans 19 amino acids. After removal of 9 bases from V and 3 bases from J, the junction contained 21 bases not matched to a gene. Germline lookup yields CDR1 SNHLY and CDR2 FYNNEI. Sequencing used immunoSEQ multiplex PCR; TCRdb keeps in-frame clones, though not all of them. The table lists more than 100,000 clones, approximately 92% of them singletons. Source: peripheral blood, taken 28 days after the second AZD1222 dose. The clonotype comes from an adult who received the AZD1222 COVID-19 vaccine. The chain is built from TRBV2 and TRBJ2-1, with 9 bases identical to TRBD2. The CDR3 DNA is TGTGCCAGACAGGTCCTAGCGGGGCCGGGGGAGGTCCGCTACAATGAGCAGTTCTTC. Its protein is CARQVLAGPGEVRYNEQFF.